This T cell receptor beta chain was identified in a study of T cell repertoires in cytomegalovirus infection. The CDR3 is made up of 16 amino acids. From germline, CDR1 is MGHRA and CDR2 YSYEKL. In regard to this clonotype: Its antigen is not known. An end of the junction does not agree with germline; a read error may underlie this.

TCRdb analysed the reads with MiXCR anew, one entry per CDR3 protein. The repertoire holds about 770,000 distinct CDR3 sequences, about 29% seen once, with about 12% in the top ten. The TCR sequence derives from a human donor in good health (CMV status not recorded). Some clones in this sample may be carry-over from other donors' samples. This chain uses TRBV4-1 with TRBJ2-3; D possibly matches TRBD1 or TRBD2 (5 bases each). Source: cultured CD8+ T cells from PBMCs, taken from culture after CMV antigen stimulation. The chain's CDR3 is CASSQVKGPTADTQYF. The CDR3 DNA reads as TGTGCCAGCAGCCAAGTCAAGGGACCGACAGCGGATACGCAGTATTTT.